This TCR beta chain was sequenced during a study of identical twins. Broader study findings: There was an excess of low generation probability in the out-of-frame alpha sequences that twins shared. High-abundance cord blood beta clonotypes had fewer insertions; memory repertoires showed none.

V was cut by 3 bases and J by 7 bases, with 22 bases left in between. Germline assignment: CDR1 DFQATT and CDR2 SNEGSKA (reference sequence). The CDR3 is 16 residues long. A remark on this clonotype: The target antigen is unknown.

The cDNA had a unique molecular identifier and a template-switch universal primer site. Each CDR3 protein is one row after TCRdb ran MiXCR on the 5' RACE reads. Here the sample spans around 1.7 million distinct CDR3 sequences, under 35% being singletons. This chain joins TRBV20-1 and TRBJ1-5; D perhaps matches TRBD1 (6 bases). The specimen was cord blood. This clonotype originated in a newborn girl in good health. The CDR3 DNA reads TGCAGTGCTAGTATCGGGGGCGTACGAGCATGGCAGCCCCAGCATTTT. Translation gives CSASIGGVRAWQPQHF.